The clone carrying this T cell receptor beta chain was counted a single time. Reverse transcription of extracted RNA yielded cDNA, which provided the sequencing template. Measured with immunoSEQ multiplex PCR; TCRdb has only the in-frame clones, and not every one. The sample gives fewer than 250,000 clones, 64% of which show up once; 4% to 4.5% is in the top ten. This sample stems from a study of CD8+ T cells in alopecia areata. This CDR3 comprises 11 residues. CDR1 and CDR2 (germline): SQVTM, ANQGSEA. V was pared by 7 bases and J by 5 bases, with 10 bases between. Treatment noted: oral pan-JAK inhibitor, 5-10 mg twice daily.

This chain joins TRBV29-1 and TRBJ2-3; a possible D gene is TRBD2 (5 bases). This sequence was found in a human donor with alopecia areata. This specimen was CD4+ T cells sorted from blood, taken at week 4, from a patient treated with tofacitinib. This CDR3 reads CSARTGDTQYF. DNA of the CDR3: TGCAGCGCAAGGACTGGAGATACGCAGTATTTT.